The 25 T cell receptor beta chains presented below share a single source sample, sequenced in a study of glioma-infiltrating T cells. The iRepertoire nested amplicon-rescue multiplex PCR amplified TCR alpha and beta CDR3s from RNA. Via MiXCR, TCRdb re-called the multiplex PCR reads, giving one row per CDR3 protein. The top ten clones hold about a fifth of a sample with under 150,000 distinct CDR3 sequences, 39% of them seen once. Material for sequencing was glioma tissue, nonneoplastic brain tissue, or PBMCs (not recorded which). Receptors originate from a human donor with low-grade glioma or glioblastoma, undergoing nonglioma brain surgery, or in good health (not recorded which).

As to this clonotype: A much larger clone sits a single nucleotide away, making a read error possible. V gene TRBV6-6 combines with J gene TRBJ2-3, with D unclear. The CDR3 is made up of 14 amino acids. Germline V CDR1 and CDR2: MNHNY, SVGAGI (reference sequence). The CDR3 bases are TGTGCCAGCAGTTACTCGGAAGGCACAGATACGCAGTGTTTT. Translating gives CASSYSEGTDTQCF.

The table lists this clonotype with a few counts. The V call is TRBV10-3, the J call TRBJ2-1, with a weak D call TRBD1 (7 bases). This CDR3 has 12 residues. Per the germline V gene, CDR1 is ENHRY and CDR2 is SYGVKD. V gave up 10 bases and J gave up 10 bases, with 17 bases separating them. The CDR3 spells CATGDRSREQFF. The CDR3 nucleotides read TGTGCCACGGGGGACAGAAGTAGGGAGCAGTTCTTC.

This clonotype has a handful of counts. This rearrangement joins TRBV27 to TRBJ1-5, with 9 bases fitting TRBD1. Per the germline V gene, CDR1 is MNHEY and CDR2 is SMNVEV (reference sequence). CDR3 length: 15 amino acids. V was pared by 6 bases and J by 5 bases, with 8 bases of the junction left unmatched. The chain's CDR3 is CASRPKDRGDQPQHF. The CDR3, as DNA: TGTGCCAGCAGACCTAAGGACAGGGGAGATCAGCCCCAGCATTTT.

This clonotype was seen repeatedly, ten times or more. J is TRBJ2-3 and V is TRBV7-2; D might be TRBD1 (6 bases). CDR1 SGHTA and CDR2 FQGNSA come from the germline V gene. This CDR3 has 14 amino acids. V gave up 2 bases and J gave up 6 bases, with 12 bases separating them. CDR3 nucleotides: TGTGCCAGCAGCTTAAGATGGGGGCTGGATACGCAGTATTTT. This gives the protein CASSLRWGLDTQYF. The full variable domain, its missing parts supplied by reference TRBV7-2 and TRBJ2-3, is GAGVSQSPSNKVTEKGKDVELRCDPISGHTALYWYRQSLGQGLEFLIYFQGNSAPDKSGLPSDRFSAERTGGSVSTLTIQRTQQEDSAVYLCASSLRWGLDTQYFGPGTRLTVL.

Only a few counts were recorded for this clonotype. In DNA form, the CDR3 reads TGTGCCAGCAGGGAGTTAGCCAAAAACATTCAGTACTTC. Protein sequence: CASRELAKNIQYF. This rearrangement joins TRBV6-2 or TRBV6-3 to TRBJ2-4; D is uncertain. The CDR3 consists of 13 residues. Trimming pared 6 bases from V and 0 bases from J, leaving 6 bases between. Germline values: CDR1 MNHEY, CDR2 SVGEGT.

The CDR3 region is CASRPDTSGNTIYF. CDR3 DNA: TGTGCCAGCAGACCGGACACCTCTGGAAACACCATATATTTT. This chain joins TRBV2 and TRBJ1-3; D perhaps matches TRBD1 (5 bases). CDR3 length: 14 residues. Trimming left V 6 bases short and J 0 bases short, with 9 bases between. Per germline, CDR1 SNHLY and CDR2 FYNNEI.

This clonotype was seen repeatedly, ten times or more. CDR3 DNA sequence: TGTGCCAGCAACGGGCCCCCTAGCTACAATGAGCAGTTCTTC. Translating gives CASNGPPSYNEQFF. The J gene is TRBJ2-1, the V gene TRBV2; D gene ambiguous. The CDR3 length is 14 residues. The V gene's germline CDR1 is SNHLY and CDR2 FYNNEI. The V gene lost 7 bases and the J gene lost 3 bases, with 13 bases spanning the gap.

This chain joins TRBV6-1 and TRBJ2-7; 8 bases are a match to TRBD2. V was pared by 8 bases and J by 3 bases, with 12 bases of the junction left unmatched. This CDR3 has 15 residues. Germline assignment: CDR1 MNHNS and CDR2 SASEGT. The CDR3 DNA sequence: TGTGCCAGCCGACCCCGGGGGGGCCGCAGCTACGAGCAGTACTTC. It yields the protein CASRPRGGRSYEQYF.

This chain connects TRBV7-9 to TRBJ1-1; D is unresolved. CDR3 length: 12 amino acids. Germline V gene sequence: CDR1 SEHNR, CDR2 FQNEAQ (reference sequence). V was pared by 0 bases and J by 10 bases, with 9 bases between. CDR3: CASSLAVTSAFF. In DNA form, the CDR3 reads TGTGCCAGCAGCTTAGCTGTGACTTCAGCTTTCTTT.

The chain joins TRBV28 to TRBJ2-3; D is unresolved. The germline V and J ends were trimmed by 7 bases and 5 bases, with 7 bases remaining between them. The CDR3 has 11 residues. Germline V CDR1 and CDR2: MDHEN, SYDVKM. CDR3 bases: TGTGCCAGCACGTATAGAGATACGCAGTATTTT. Translation: CASTYRDTQYF.

The chain has TRBV6-9 and TRBJ1-2; 8 bases map to TRBD1. V dropped 5 bases and J dropped 8; count of bases not matched to a gene: 16. From germline, CDR1 is MNHGY and CDR2 SVAAGI. The CDR3 contains 16 residues. The chain's CDR3 is CASSLYSTGALRGYTF. As DNA, the CDR3 is TGTGCCAGCAGTCTCTATTCGACAGGGGCCCTTAGGGGCTACACCTTC.

This clonotype appeared a single time. The chain recombines TRBV6-2 or TRBV6-3 with TRBJ1-3, with 11 bases aligning to TRBD1. The CDR3 has 16 residues. V lost 0 bases, J lost 6 bases, and 4 bases stayed unmatched. The germline CDR1 and CDR2 sequences are MNHEY and SVGEGT. The CDR3: CASSYSIGQGANTIYF. The CDR3 DNA sequence: TGTGCCAGCAGTTACTCGATTGGACAGGGGGCAAACACCATATATTTT.

This clonotype was observed a handful of times. The rearrangement links TRBV6-1 to TRBJ1-2; TRBD1 might be the D (6 bases). Germline V gives CDR1 MNHNS, CDR2 SASEGT. Deletions cut 6 bases from V and 3 bases from J, with 14 bases between. CDR3 length: 14 residues. CDR3 region: CASRVTGNDYGYTF. In DNA form, the CDR3 reads TGTGCCAGCAGAGTAACAGGGAACGACTATGGCTACACCTTC.

This clonotype was counted a few times. The rearrangement links TRBV24-1 to TRBJ1-5; TRBD1 might be the D (5 bases). Germline loops: CDR1 KGHDR, CDR2 SFDVKD. With 5 bases removed from V and 2 bases from J, the gap between germline ends came to 9 bases. CDR3 length: 14 residues. CDR3 loop: CATSAQGGNQPQHF. CDR3 DNA sequence: TGTGCCACCAGTGCCCAGGGTGGCAATCAGCCCCAGCATTTT.

This clonotype turned up a few times. DNA of the CDR3: TGTGCCAGCAGTGGACCCGGGACAGGCCAAGAGACCCAGTACTTC. Translation: CASSGPGTGQETQYF. The chain employs TRBV6-1 and TRBJ2-5; 8 positions match TRBD1. From germline, CDR1 is MNHNS and CDR2 SASEGT. V was pared by 4 bases and J by 1 base, with 5 bases of the junction left unmatched. The CDR3 has 15 residues.

V and J are TRBV7-3 and TRBJ1-1; D is uncertain. CDR3 length: 14 residues. Trimming left V 7 bases short and J 6 bases short, with 18 bases between. The germline gives CDR1 SGHTA, CDR2 FQGTGA. The DNA for the CDR3 is TGTGCCAGCATCTTGGACGGCCTATCCCCTGAAGCTTTCTTT. It is translated as CASILDGLSPEAFF.

This sequence joins TRBV2 and TRBJ2-1, with D tentatively TRBD1 (6 bases). This CDR3 has 13 amino acids. Germline V gene data show CDR1 as SNHLY and CDR2 as FYNNEI. Trimming took off 11 bases at V and 6 bases at J, with 17 bases between the two ends. CDR3 nucleotides: TGTGCCCGGGGCCCTGAAGGGGGCAATGAGCAGTTCTTC. Translation gives CARGPEGGNEQFF.

The V and J genes are TRBV7-2 and TRBJ2-5; the match to TRBD2 covers 10 bases. The germline V gene has CDR1 SGHTA and CDR2 FQGNSA. The V and J ends lost 5 bases and 7 bases, in that order; junction bases with no gene match: 22. CDR3 length: 19 residues. The CDR3: CASSPQREGKTWQSRTQYF. CDR3 nucleotide sequence: TGTGCCAGCAGCCCTCAGCGGGAGGGAAAAACTTGGCAATCAAGGACCCAGTACTTC.

The J gene is TRBJ2-7, the V gene TRBV4-1, with unresolved D. The germline V gene has CDR1 MGHRA and CDR2 YSYEKL. Deletions cut 3 bases from V and 5 bases from J, with 11 bases between. There are 13 residues in the CDR3. Here the CDR3 DNA reads TGCGCCAGCAGCCAGGACCCAGGAGACGAGCAGTACTTC. Translation: CASSQDPGDEQYF.

This clonotype was seen only a few times. The rearrangement links TRBV6-1 to TRBJ1-2, with TRBD1 matching 10 bases. The V gene end was trimmed by 4 bases and the J gene end by 6 bases; junction bases not matched to a gene: 2. CDR3 size: 13 residues. CDR1 and CDR2 from the germline V gene are MNHNS and SASEGT. CDR3: CASSGTGGNGYTF. For the CDR3, the DNA is TGTGCCAGCAGTGGGACAGGGGGAAATGGCTACACCTTC.

The chain employs TRBV25-1 and TRBJ1-3; possibly TRBD1 for D (5 bases). Germline CDR1 MGHDK, CDR2 SYGVNS. This CDR3 has 14 amino acids. Trimming stripped 4 bases from V and 0 bases from J, with 7 bases between. CDR3 protein: CASSATDSGNTIYF. CDR3 bases: TGTGCCAGCAGTGCGACAGACTCTGGAAACACCATATATTTT.

CDR3 bases: TGTGCCACCAGCGCCGGCTTCCGGACGAACACTGAAGCTTTCTTT. The encoded protein is CATSAGFRTNTEAFF. V usage is TRBV15 and J usage is TRBJ1-1; D call uncertain. CDR1 LNHNV and CDR2 YYDKDF come from the germline V gene (reference sequence). V lost 5 bases to trimming and J lost 1 base, with 14 bases between them. This CDR3 contains 15 residues. Looking up the rest from reference TRBV15 and TRBJ1-1 gives the full variable domain: DAMVIQNPRYQVTQFGKPVTLSCSQTLNHNVMYWYQQKSSQAPKLLFHYYDKDFNNEADTPDNFQSRRPNTSFCFLDIRSPGLGDTAMYLCATSAGFRTNTEAFFGQGTRLTVV.

This clonotype was found once. One end of the junction fails to match germline, which may point to a read error. V is TRBV19 and J is TRBJ2-3, with 10 bases matching TRBD2. This CDR3 has 16 amino acids. CDR1 is LNHDA and CDR2 is SQIVND in the germline V gene (reference sequence). The CDR3 nucleotides are TGTGGCAGTAGTATCCTAGCGGGAGAGGTCGCAGATACGCAGTATTTT. Translated: CGSSILAGEVADTQYF. Full variable domain (outside the CDR3, taken from reference TRBV19 and TRBJ2-3): DGGITQSPKYLFRKEGQNVTLSCEQNLNHDAMYWYRQDPGQGLRLIYYSQIVNDFQKGDIAEGYSVSREKKESFPLTVTSAQKNPTAFYLCGSSILAGEVADTQYFGPGTRLTVL.

The V gene is TRBV7-8, the J gene TRBJ2-1, with 9 bases matching TRBD1. The CDR3 spans 15 residues. CDR1 SGHVS and CDR2 FQNEAQ come from the germline V gene. With 4 bases clipped from V and 8 bases from J, the junction kept 9 bases outside the gene matches. The CDR3 sequence is CASSSYRDRVDEQFF. CDR3 bases: TGTGCCAGCAGCTCCTACCGGGACAGGGTCGATGAGCAGTTCTTC. The entire variable domain, with the rest obtained from reference TRBV7-8 and TRBJ2-1, is as follows: GAGVSQSPRYKVAKRGQDVALRCDPISGHVSLFWYQQALGQGPEFLTYFQNEAQLDKSGLPSDRFFAERPEGSVSTLKIQRTQQEDSAVYLCASSSYRDRVDEQFFGPGTRLTVL.

This chain uses TRBV10-3 with TRBJ2-5; the D is unclear. This CDR3 has 11 amino acids. The V gene's germline CDR1 is ENHRY and CDR2 SYGVKD. The ends were cut back, 2 bases at V and 5 bases at J, with 3 bases in the middle. CDR3 region: CAISERETQYF. The CDR3 DNA sequence: TGTGCCATCAGTGAGAGGGAGACCCAGTACTTC.